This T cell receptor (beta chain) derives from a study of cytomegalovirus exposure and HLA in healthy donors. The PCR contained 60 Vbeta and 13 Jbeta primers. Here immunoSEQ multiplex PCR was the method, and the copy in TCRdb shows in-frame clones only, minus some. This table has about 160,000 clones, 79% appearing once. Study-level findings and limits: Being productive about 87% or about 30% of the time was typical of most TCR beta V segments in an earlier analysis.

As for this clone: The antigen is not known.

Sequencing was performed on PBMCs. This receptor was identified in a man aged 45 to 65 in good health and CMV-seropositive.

The CDR3 DNA reads TGTGCCAGCGGCCGCACAGGGACCAAAAACATTCAGTACTTC. This translates into CASGRTGTKNIQYF. The chain links TRBV6-1 to TRBJ2-4; tentatively, D is TRBD1 (6 bases). Trimming shortened V by 8 bases and J by 2 bases, and 13 bases separated the two germline ends. The germline V gene encodes CDR1 MNHNS and CDR2 SASEGT. This CDR3 region has 14 residues.